Detailed here is one T cell receptor (beta chain). The identical CDR3 is also encoded by other nucleotide sequences in the sample. The entry originates in a study of T cell responses to AZD1222 COVID-19 vaccine. V lost 0 bases and J 1 base, leaving 7 bases between the germline ends. Germline V lookup: CDR1 SGHNT, CDR2 YYREEE (reference sequence). The CDR3 length is 14 residues. Profiling relied on immunoSEQ multiplex PCR, and the TCRdb table lists in-frame clones only, not all of them. The sample has roughly 110,000 clones, 85% to 90% seen once; the top ten hold over 4.5%. The clonotype comes from an adult in good health. Here the sequenced sample was peripheral blood, taken on day 0 of AZD1222 vaccination. J is TRBJ1-1 and V is TRBV5-4, with unresolved D. CDR3 residues: CASSLARANTEAFF. The CDR3 DNA sequence: TGTGCCAGCAGCTTGGCGAGGGCGAACACTGAAGCTTTCTTT.